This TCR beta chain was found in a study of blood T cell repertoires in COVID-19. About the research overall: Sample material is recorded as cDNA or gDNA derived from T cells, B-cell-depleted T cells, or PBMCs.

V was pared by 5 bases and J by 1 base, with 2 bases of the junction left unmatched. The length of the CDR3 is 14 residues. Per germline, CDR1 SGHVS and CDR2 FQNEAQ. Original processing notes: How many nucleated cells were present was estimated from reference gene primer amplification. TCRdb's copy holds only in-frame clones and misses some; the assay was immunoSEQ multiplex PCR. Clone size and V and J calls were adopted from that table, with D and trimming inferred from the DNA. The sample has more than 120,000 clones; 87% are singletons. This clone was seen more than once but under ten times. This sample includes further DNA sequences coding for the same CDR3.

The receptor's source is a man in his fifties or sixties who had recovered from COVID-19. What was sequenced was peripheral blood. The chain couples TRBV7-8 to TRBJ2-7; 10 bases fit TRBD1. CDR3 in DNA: TGTGCCAGCAGCCCGGACAGGGGGTCCTACGAGCAGTACTTC. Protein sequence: CASSPDRGSYEQYF.